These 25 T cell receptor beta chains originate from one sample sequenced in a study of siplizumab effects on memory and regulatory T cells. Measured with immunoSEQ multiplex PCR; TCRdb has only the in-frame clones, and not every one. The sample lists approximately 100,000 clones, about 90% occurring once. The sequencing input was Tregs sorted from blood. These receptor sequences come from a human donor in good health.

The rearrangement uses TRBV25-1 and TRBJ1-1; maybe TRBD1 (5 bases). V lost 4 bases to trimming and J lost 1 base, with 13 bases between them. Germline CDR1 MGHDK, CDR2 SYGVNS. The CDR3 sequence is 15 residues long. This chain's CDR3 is CASSGGRGGNTEAFF. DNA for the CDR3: TGTGCCAGCAGTGGCGGGAGGGGAGGGAACACTGAAGCTTTCTTT.

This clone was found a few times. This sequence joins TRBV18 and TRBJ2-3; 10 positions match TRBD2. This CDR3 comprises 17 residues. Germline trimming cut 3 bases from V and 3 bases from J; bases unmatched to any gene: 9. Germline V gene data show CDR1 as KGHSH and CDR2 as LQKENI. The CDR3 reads CASSPPFSGRTTDTQYF. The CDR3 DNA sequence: TGTGCCAGCTCACCCCCTTTTAGCGGGAGGACGACAGATACGCAGTATTTT. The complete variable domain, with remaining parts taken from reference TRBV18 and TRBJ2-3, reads NAGVMQNPRHLVRRRGQEARLRCSPMKGHSHVYWYRQLPEEGLKFMVYLQKENIIDESGMPKERFSAEFPKEGPSILRIQQVVRGDSAAYFCASSPPFSGRTTDTQYFGPGTRLTVL.

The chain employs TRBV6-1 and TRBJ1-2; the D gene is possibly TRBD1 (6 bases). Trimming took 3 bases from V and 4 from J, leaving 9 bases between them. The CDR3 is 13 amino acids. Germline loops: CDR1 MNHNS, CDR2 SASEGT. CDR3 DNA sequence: TGTGCCAGCAGTGACAGGGGTTTCTATGGCTACACCTTC. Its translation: CASSDRGFYGYTF.

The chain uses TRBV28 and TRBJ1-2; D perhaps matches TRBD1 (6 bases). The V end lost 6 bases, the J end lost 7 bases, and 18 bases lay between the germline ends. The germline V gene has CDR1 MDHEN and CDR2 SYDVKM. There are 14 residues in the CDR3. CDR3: CASSFWGAHGGYTF. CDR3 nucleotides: TGTGCCAGCAGCTTCTGGGGGGCCCATGGTGGCTACACCTTC.

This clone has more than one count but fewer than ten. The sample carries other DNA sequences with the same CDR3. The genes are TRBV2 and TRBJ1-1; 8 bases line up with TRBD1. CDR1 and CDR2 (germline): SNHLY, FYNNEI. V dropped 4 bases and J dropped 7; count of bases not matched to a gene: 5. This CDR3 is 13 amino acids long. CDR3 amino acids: CASSGTGGIEAFF. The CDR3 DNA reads TGTGCCAGCAGTGGAACAGGGGGAATTGAAGCTTTCTTT. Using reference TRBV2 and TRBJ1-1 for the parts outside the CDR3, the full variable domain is EPEVTQTPSHQVTQMGQEVILRCVPISNHLYFYWYRQILGQKVEFLVSFYNNEISEKSEIFDDQFSVERPDGSNFTLKIRSTKLEDSAMYFCASSGTGGIEAFFGQGTRLTVV.

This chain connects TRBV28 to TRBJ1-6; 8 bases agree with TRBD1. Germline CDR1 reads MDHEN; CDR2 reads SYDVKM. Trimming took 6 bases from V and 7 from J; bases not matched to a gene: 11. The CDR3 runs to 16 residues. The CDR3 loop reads CASSHFRGQGNSPLHF. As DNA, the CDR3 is TGTGCCAGCAGCCACTTCCGCGGACAGGGAAATTCACCCCTCCACTTT. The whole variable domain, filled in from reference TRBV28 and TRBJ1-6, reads DVKVTQSSRYLVKRTGEKVFLECVQDMDHENMFWYRQDPGLGLRLIYFSYDVKMKEKGDIPEGYSVSREKKERFSLILESASTNQTSMYLCASSHFRGQGNSPLHFGNGTRLTVT.

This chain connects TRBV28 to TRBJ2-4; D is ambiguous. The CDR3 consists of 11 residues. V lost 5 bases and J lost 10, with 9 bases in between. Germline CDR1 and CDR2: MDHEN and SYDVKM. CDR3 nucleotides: TGTGCCAGCAGTATCCGTGAGATTCAGTACTTC. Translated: CASSIREIQYF.

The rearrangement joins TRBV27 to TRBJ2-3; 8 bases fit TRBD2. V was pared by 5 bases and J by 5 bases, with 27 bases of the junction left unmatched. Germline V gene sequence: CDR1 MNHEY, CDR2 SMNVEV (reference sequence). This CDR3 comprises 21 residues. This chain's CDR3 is CASSQRTGMRRTGGPVDTQYF. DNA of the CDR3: TGTGCCAGCAGTCAACGCACGGGGATGCGGAGGACGGGAGGGCCGGTAGATACGCAGTATTTT.

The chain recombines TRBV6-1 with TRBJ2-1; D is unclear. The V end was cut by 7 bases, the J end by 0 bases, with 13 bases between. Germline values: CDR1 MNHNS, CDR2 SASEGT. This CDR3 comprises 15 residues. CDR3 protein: CASTRAGSSYNEQFF. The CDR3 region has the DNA TGTGCCAGCACAAGGGCAGGAAGCTCCTACAATGAGCAGTTCTTC.

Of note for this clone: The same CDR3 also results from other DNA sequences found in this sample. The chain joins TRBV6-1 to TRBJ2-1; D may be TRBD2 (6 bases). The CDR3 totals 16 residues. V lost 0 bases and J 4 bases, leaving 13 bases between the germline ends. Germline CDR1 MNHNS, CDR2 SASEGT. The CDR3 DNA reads TGTGCCAGCAGTGAAGCGTCCCTAGCGCCATACAATGAGCAGTTCTTC. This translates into CASSEASLAPYNEQFF.

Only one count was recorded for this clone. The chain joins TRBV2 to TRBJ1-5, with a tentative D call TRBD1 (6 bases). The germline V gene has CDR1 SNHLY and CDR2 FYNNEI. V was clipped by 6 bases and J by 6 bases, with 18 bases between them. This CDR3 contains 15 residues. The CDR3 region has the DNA TGTGCCAGCAGGTGGAGAGGGCAGGGGAGTCAGCCCCAGCATTTT. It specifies CASRWRGQGSQPQHF.

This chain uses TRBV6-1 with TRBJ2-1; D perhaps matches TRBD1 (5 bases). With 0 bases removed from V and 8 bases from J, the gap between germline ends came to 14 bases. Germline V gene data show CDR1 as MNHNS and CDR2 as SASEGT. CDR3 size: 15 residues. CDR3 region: CASSEARAGFYEQFF. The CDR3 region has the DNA TGTGCCAGCAGTGAAGCTCGGGCAGGGTTCTATGAGCAGTTCTTC.

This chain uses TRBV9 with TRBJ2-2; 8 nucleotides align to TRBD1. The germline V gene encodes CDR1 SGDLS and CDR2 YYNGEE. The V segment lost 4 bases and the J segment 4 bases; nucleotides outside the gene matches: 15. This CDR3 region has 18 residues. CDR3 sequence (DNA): TGTGCCAGCAGCCCCACCCGTAGTCCTGGACAGGGCACCGGGGAGCTGTTTTTT. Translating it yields CASSPTRSPGQGTGELFF.

The CDR3 spells CASSSGLLENEQFF. CDR3 in DNA: TGTGCCAGCAGTTCAGGACTATTGGAGAATGAGCAGTTCTTC. The chain recombines TRBV6-6 with TRBJ2-1, with a weak D call TRBD2 (6 bases). Trimming shortened V by 4 bases and J by 7 bases, and 14 bases separated the two germline ends. The CDR3 length is 14 residues. Germline V gene lookup returns CDR1 MNHNY and CDR2 SVGAGI (reference sequence).

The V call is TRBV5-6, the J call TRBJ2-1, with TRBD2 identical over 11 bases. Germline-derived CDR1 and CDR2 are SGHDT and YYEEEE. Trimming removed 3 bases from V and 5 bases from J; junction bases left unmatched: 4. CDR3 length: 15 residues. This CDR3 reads CASSWGLAVNNEQFF. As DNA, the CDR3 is TGTGCCAGCAGCTGGGGACTAGCGGTCAACAATGAGCAGTTCTTC. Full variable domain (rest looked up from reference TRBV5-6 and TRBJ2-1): DAGVTQSPTHLIKTRGQQVTLRCSPKSGHDTVSWYQQALGQGPQFIFQYYEEEERQRGNFPDRFSGHQFPNYSSELNVNALLLGDSALYLCASSWGLAVNNEQFFGPGTRLTVL.

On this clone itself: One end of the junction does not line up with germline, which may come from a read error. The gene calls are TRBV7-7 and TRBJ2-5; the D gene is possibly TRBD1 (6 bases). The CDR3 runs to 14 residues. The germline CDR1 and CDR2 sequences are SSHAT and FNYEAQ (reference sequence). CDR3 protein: CASSLATGQETQYF. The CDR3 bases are TGTGCTAGCAGCTTAGCTACAGGGCAAGAGACCCAGTACTTC. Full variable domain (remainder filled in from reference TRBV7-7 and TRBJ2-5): GAGVSQSPRYKVTKRGQDVTLRCDPISSHATLYWYQQALGQGPEFLTYFNYEAQPDKSGLPSDRFSAERPEGSISTLTIQRTEQRDSAMYRCASSLATGQETQYFGPGTRLLVL.

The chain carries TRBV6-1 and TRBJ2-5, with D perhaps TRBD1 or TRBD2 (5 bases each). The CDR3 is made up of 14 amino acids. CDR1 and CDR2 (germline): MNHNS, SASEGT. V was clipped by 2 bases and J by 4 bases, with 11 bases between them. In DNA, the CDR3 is TGTGCCAGCAGTGAAATGAGGGGATTAGAGACCCAGTACTTC. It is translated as CASSEMRGLETQYF.

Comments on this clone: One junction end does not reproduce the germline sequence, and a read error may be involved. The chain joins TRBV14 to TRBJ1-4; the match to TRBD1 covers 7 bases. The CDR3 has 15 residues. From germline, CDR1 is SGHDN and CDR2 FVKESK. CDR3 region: CASGQGAGGWEKLFF. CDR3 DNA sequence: TGTGCCAGCGGCCAAGGCGCAGGGGGTTGGGAAAAACTGTTTTTT.

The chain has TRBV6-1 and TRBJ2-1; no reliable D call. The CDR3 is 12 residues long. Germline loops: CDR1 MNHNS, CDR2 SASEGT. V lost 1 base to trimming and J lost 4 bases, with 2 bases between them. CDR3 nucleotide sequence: TGTGCCAGCAGTGAAGTATACAATGAGCAGTTCTTC. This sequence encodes CASSEVYNEQFF.

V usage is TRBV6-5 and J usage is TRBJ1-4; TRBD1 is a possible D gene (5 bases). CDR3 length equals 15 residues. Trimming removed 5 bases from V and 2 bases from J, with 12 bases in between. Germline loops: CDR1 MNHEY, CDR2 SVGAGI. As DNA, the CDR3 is TGTGCCAGCAGTAGGGGTATGGGCACTAATGAAAAACTGTTTTTT. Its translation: CASSRGMGTNEKLFF.

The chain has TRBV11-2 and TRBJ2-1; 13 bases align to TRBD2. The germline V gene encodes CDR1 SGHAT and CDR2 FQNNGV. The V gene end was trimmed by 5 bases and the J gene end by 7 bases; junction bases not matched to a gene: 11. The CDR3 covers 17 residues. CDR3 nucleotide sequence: TGTGCCAGCAGCCATAAGCCGGGACTAGCGGGATGGAATGAGCAGTTCTTC. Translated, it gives CASSHKPGLAGWNEQFF. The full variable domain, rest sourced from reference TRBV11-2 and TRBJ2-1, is EAGVAQSPRYKIIEKRQSVAFWCNPISGHATLYWYQQILGQGPKLLIQFQNNGVVDDSQLPKDRFSAERLKGVDSTLKIQPAKLEDSAVYLCASSHKPGLAGWNEQFFGPGTRLTVL.

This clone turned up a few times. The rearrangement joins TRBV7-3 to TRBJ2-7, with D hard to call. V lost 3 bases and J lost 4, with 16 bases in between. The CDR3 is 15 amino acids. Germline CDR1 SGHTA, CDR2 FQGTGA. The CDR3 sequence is CASSFTPGPLYEQYF. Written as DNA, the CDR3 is TGTGCCAGCAGCTTCACTCCCGGGCCCCTATACGAGCAGTACTTC.

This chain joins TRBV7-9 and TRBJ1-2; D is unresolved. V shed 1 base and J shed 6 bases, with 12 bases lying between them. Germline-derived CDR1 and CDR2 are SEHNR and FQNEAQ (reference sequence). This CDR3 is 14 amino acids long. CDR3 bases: TGTGCCAGCAGCTTAGTCATCGGTCGTGATGGCTACACCTTC. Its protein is CASSLVIGRDGYTF.

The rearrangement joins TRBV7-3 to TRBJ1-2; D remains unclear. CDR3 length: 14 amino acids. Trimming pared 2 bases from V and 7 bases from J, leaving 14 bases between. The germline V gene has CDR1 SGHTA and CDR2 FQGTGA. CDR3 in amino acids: CASSLGPQRAGYTF. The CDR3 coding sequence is TGTGCCAGCAGCTTAGGTCCCCAACGGGCTGGCTACACCTTC.

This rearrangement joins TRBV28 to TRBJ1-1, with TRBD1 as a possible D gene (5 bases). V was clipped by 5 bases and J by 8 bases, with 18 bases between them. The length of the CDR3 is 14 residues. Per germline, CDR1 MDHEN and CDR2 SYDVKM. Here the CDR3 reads CASSRGGATLEAFF. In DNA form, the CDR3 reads TGTGCCAGCAGTCGGGGCGGGGCCACTCTCGAAGCTTTCTTT.